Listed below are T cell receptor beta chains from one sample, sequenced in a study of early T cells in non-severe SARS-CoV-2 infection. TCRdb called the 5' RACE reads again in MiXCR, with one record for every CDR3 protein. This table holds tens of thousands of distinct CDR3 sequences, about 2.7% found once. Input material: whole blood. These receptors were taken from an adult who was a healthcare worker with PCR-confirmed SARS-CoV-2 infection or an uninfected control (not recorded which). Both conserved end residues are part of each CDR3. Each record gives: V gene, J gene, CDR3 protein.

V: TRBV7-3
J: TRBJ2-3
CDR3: CASSLNPGYTDTQYF

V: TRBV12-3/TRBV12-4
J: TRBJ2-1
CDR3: CASSSGGLSSYNEQFF

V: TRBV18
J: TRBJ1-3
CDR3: CASSPTVASGNTIYF

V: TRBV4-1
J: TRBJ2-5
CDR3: CASSQRTGGQETQYF

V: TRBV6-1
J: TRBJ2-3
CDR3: CASTTARTTISTDTQYF

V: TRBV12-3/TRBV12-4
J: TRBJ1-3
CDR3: CASSLGGFVGNTIYF

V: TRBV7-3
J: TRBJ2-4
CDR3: CASSLTSAGGDIQYF

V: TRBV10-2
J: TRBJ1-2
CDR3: CATSEIQGGYTF

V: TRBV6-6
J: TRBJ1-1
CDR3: CASRAKPNETEAFF

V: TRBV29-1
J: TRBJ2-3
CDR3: CSGWGSDTQYF

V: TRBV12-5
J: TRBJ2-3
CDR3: CASGSILRRGHGTDTQYF

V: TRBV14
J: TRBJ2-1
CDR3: CASSVGGLSYNEQFF

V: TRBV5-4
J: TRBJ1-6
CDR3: CASSLSGTGDGNSPLHF

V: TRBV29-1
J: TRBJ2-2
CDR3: CSVSPSDPRAGELFF

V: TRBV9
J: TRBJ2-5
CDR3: CASSARDNQETQYF

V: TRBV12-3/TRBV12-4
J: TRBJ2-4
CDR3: CASSRAATDLAKNIQYF

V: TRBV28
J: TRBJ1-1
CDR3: CASSLTWAGVESTEAFF

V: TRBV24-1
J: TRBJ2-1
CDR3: CATSDSRIYNEQFF

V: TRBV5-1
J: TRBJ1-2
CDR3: CASSRGQTPDYGYTF

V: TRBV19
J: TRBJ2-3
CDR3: CASSKGRSTDTQYF

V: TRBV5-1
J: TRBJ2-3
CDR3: CASRPGQAIADTQYF

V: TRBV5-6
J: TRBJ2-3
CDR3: CASSLAGWDRGTDTQYF

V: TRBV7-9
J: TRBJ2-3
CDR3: CASSFGTGGVPGTDTQYF

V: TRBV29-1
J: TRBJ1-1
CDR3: CSVEYVSGKGTEAFF

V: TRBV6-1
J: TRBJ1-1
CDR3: CASRRPGGFETEAFF

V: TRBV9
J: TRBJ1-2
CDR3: CASSVQGNDGYTF

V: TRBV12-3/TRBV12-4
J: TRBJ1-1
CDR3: CASNELGSQWSEAFF

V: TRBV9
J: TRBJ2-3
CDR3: CASSVGVALHTDTQYF